The 18 T cell receptor beta chains below were found in one sample sequenced in a study of cytomegalovirus exposure and HLA in healthy donors. With 60 Vbeta and 13 Jbeta primers, the PCR was carried out. Here immunoSEQ multiplex PCR was the method, and the copy in TCRdb shows in-frame clones only, minus some. In all, the sample yields approximately 150,000 clones. The sample comprised PBMCs. Receptors originate from a woman aged 18-35 years in good health and CMV-seronegative.

The chain uses TRBV4-1 and TRBJ1-5; 7 bases fit TRBD1. The V and J ends lost 0 bases and 4 bases, in that order; junction bases with no gene match: 9. Per germline, CDR1 MGHRA and CDR2 YSYEKL. The CDR3 consists of 17 residues. The CDR3 loop is CASSQDLSGGLNQPQHF. The CDR3, as DNA: TGCGCCAGCAGCCAAGATCTTTCAGGGGGGCTGAATCAGCCCCAGCATTTT.

This chain links TRBV6-5 with TRBJ1-5; D gene unclear. The CDR3 is 15 residues long. Germline CDR1 reads MNHEY; CDR2 reads SVGAGI. V was pared by 6 bases and J by 2 bases, with 14 bases between. CDR3 sequence: CASRLYIGGNQPQHF. In DNA form, the CDR3 reads TGTGCCAGCAGACTTTATATAGGAGGCAATCAGCCCCAGCATTTT.

The chain links TRBV19 to TRBJ1-4, with D possibly TRBD1 on 5 matching bases. The CDR3 extends over 14 amino acids. Germline CDR1 is LNHDA and CDR2 is SQIVND (reference sequence). The ends were cut back, 6 bases at V and 0 bases at J, with 8 bases in the middle. CDR3 in amino acids: CASSAGTTNEKLFF. CDR3 nucleotide sequence: TGTGCCAGTAGCGCAGGGACAACTAATGAAAAACTGTTTTTT.

J is TRBJ1-5 and V is TRBV27; TRBD1 might be the D (6 bases). V was clipped by 6 bases and J by 0 bases, with 15 bases between them. Germline V lookup: CDR1 MNHEY, CDR2 SMNVEV (reference sequence). The CDR3 covers 16 residues. The chain's CDR3 is CASSKTGFDSNQPQHF. CDR3 in DNA: TGTGCCAGCAGCAAGACAGGATTCGATAGCAATCAGCCCCAGCATTTT.

This chain connects TRBV27 to TRBJ2-3, with D unresolved. The germline V gene encodes CDR1 MNHEY and CDR2 SMNVEV (reference sequence). The CDR3 is 13 residues long. V was trimmed by 3 bases and J by 3 bases, leaving 7 bases between them. The CDR3 spells CASSLTNTDTQYF. The CDR3 nucleotides are TGTGCCAGCAGTTTGACAAATACAGATACGCAGTATTTT.

The chain is built from TRBV6-6 and TRBJ2-5; D possibly corresponds to TRBD1 (6 bases). Between the trimmed V and J ends, which lost 8 bases and 1 base, there was a span of 20 bases. Germline lookup yields CDR1 MNHNY and CDR2 SVGAGI (reference sequence). The CDR3 spans 16 residues. CDR3 in amino acids: CASCFGGGGFQETQYF. The CDR3 DNA reads TGTGCCAGCTGTTTTGGGGGCGGCGGGTTCCAAGAGACCCAGTACTTC.

The rearrangement joins TRBV19 to TRBJ2-3; 10 positions match TRBD2. The germline CDR1 and CDR2 sequences are LNHDA and SQIVND (reference sequence). The CDR3 is 16 amino acids. The V segment lost 2 bases and the J segment 3 bases; nucleotides outside the gene matches: 5. As DNA, the CDR3 is TGTGCCAGTAGTATACCATCTAGCGGGAGAACAGATACGCAGTATTTT. Translating gives CASSIPSSGRTDTQYF.

The chain links TRBV6-4 to TRBJ2-1, with 9 nucleotides matching TRBD2. The V and J ends lost 0 bases and 8 bases, in that order; junction bases with no gene match: 8. The germline gives CDR1 MRHNA, CDR2 SNTAGT. The CDR3 is 16 residues long. The CDR3, as DNA: TGTGCCAGCAGTGACTCGAGGGCTAGCGGGAAGGATGAGCAGTTCTTC. Encoded protein: CASSDSRASGKDEQFF.

J is TRBJ2-7 and V is TRBV5-1; 8 nucleotides agree with TRBD2. This CDR3 comprises 14 residues. V lost 2 bases and J lost 0; bases outside the gene matches: 1. Germline V CDR1 and CDR2: SGHRS, YFSETQ. Written as DNA, the CDR3 is TGCGCCAGCAGCTTAAGCGGGAGCTCCTACGAGCAGTACTTC. Protein sequence: CASSLSGSSYEQYF.

The J gene is TRBJ1-2, the V gene TRBV13; D may be TRBD1 (6 bases). V was cut by 2 bases and J by 4 bases, with 11 bases left in between. Germline CDR1 is PRHDT and CDR2 is FYEKMQ (reference sequence). The CDR3 is 14 amino acids. CDR3 coding DNA: TGTGCCAGCAGCTTACATCGGACAGTCTATGGCTACACCTTC. Its translation: CASSLHRTVYGYTF.

The chain has TRBV5-4 and TRBJ2-1; D ambiguous. This CDR3 contains 13 residues. Deletions cut 5 bases from V and 4 bases from J, with 10 bases between. CDR1 is SGHNT, CDR2 YYREEE, per germline (reference sequence). The CDR3 region has the DNA TGTGCCAGCAGACCCACCAGTTACAATGAGCAGTTCTTC. Translated: CASRPTSYNEQFF.

V is TRBV9 and J is TRBJ1-1, with unresolved D. V gave up 2 bases and J gave up 7 bases, with 12 bases separating them. Germline assignment: CDR1 SGDLS and CDR2 YYNGEE. The length of the CDR3 is 13 residues. The CDR3 sequence: CASSVGYHGEAFF. The CDR3 DNA sequence: TGTGCCAGCAGCGTCGGGTATCACGGTGAAGCTTTCTTT.

V is TRBV6-5 and J is TRBJ1-2, with D possibly TRBD1 on 5 matching bases. Per germline, CDR1 MNHEY and CDR2 SVGAGI. Trimming shortened V by 6 bases and J by 1 base, and 15 bases separated the two germline ends. The CDR3 has 15 residues. The CDR3 protein is CASSRGTHLNYGYTF. As DNA, the CDR3 is TGTGCCAGCAGCCGCGGGACCCACCTTAACTATGGCTACACCTTC.

The chain recombines TRBV19 with TRBJ1-5; possibly TRBD1 for D (6 bases). Germline CDR1 is LNHDA and CDR2 is SQIVND (reference sequence). This CDR3 is built from 16 residues. The V end was cut by 1 base, the J end by 2 bases, with 12 bases between. CDR3 nucleotide sequence: TGTGCCAGTAGTATAGTAGGGGGTTTGGGCAATCAGCCCCAGCATTTT. It translates to CASSIVGGLGNQPQHF.

The chain is built from TRBV4-2 and TRBJ1-2, with 9 positions matching TRBD1. This CDR3 region has 14 residues. The ends lost 0 bases at V and 5 bases at J; junction bases unmatched: 1. Germline lookup yields CDR1 LGHNA and CDR2 YNFKEQ. This CDR3 is CASSQEQGAYGYTF. Written as DNA, the CDR3 is TGTGCCAGCAGCCAAGAACAGGGGGCGTATGGCTACACCTTC.

J is TRBJ1-2 and V is TRBV2; tentative D call: TRBD1 (5 bases). The CDR3 has 12 residues. V was cut by 6 bases and J by 4 bases, with 9 bases left in between. From germline, CDR1 is SNHLY and CDR2 FYNNEI. Here the CDR3 reads CASRGRGYGYTF. The DNA for the CDR3 is TGTGCCAGCAGGGGGCGAGGCTATGGCTACACCTTC.

The chain recombines TRBV25-1 with TRBJ2-7; TRBD1 agrees at 7 bases. The junction had 11 bases not matched to a gene; V was cut back by 4 bases and J by 2 bases. This CDR3 has 16 amino acids. Germline CDR1 is MGHDK and CDR2 is SYGVNS. The CDR3 DNA follows: TGTGCCAGCAGTGCCACTTCGACAGGGATAACCTACGAGCAGTACTTC. This codes for CASSATSTGITYEQYF.

The genes are TRBV4-1 and TRBJ1-2; TRBD1 aligns across 9 bases. CDR3 length equals 15 residues. V shed 4 bases and J 7 bases; nucleotides not matched to a gene: 10. The germline gives CDR1 MGHRA, CDR2 YSYEKL. CDR3 protein: CASSPQGTGSGGYTF. The CDR3 coding sequence is TGCGCCAGCAGCCCGCAGGGGACAGGGAGTGGTGGCTACACCTTC.